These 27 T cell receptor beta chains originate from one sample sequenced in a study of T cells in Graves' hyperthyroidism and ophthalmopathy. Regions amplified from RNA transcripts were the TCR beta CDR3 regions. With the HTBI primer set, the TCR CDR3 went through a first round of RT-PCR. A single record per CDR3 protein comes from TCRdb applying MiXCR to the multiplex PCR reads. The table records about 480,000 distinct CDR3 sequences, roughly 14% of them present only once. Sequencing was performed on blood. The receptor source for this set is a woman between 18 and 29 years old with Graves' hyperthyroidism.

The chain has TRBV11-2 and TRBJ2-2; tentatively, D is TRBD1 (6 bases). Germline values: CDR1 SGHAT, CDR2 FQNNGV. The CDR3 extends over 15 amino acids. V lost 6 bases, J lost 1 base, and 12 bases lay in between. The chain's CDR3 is CASSLKQGNTGELFF. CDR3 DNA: TGTGCCAGCAGTTTAAAACAGGGGAACACCGGGGAGCTGTTTTTT.

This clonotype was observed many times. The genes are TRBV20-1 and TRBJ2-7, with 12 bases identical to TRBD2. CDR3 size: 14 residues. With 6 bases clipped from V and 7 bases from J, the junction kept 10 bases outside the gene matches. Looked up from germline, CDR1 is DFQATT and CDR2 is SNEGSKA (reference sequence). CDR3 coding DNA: TGCAGTGCCAGGCCGCTAGCGGGAGGGAATGAGCAGTACTTC. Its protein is CSARPLAGGNEQYF.

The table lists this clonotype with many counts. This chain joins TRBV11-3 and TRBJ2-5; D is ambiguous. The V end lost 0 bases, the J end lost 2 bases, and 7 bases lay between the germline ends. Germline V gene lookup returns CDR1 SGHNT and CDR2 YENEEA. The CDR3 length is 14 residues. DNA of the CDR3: TGTGCCAGCAGCTTAGATCGCAGGCAAGAGACCCAGTACTTC. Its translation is CASSLDRRQETQYF.

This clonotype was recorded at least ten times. The CDR3 is CASKASGGYNEQFF. CDR3 sequence (DNA): TGTGCCAGCAAGGCTAGCGGGGGGTACAATGAGCAGTTCTTC. The chain carries TRBV2 and TRBJ2-1, with 11 bases identical to TRBD2. V lost 7 bases and J lost 4; bases outside the gene matches: 3. The germline V gene has CDR1 SNHLY and CDR2 FYNNEI. The CDR3 contains 14 residues.

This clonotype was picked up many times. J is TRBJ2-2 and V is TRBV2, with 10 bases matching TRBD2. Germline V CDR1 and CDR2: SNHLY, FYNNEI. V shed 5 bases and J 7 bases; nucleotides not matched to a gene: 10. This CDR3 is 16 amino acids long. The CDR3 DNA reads TGTGCCAGCAGTCTCATAGCGGGAGGTGGTGACGGGGAGCTGTTTTTT. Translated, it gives CASSLIAGGGDGELFF.

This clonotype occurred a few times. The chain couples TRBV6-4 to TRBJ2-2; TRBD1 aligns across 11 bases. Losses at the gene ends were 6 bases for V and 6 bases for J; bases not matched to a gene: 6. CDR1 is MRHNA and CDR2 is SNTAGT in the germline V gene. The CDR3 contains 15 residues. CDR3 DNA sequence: TGTGCCAGCAGGGACAGGGGGCGAGGTTCCGGGGAGCTGTTTTTT. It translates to CASRDRGRGSGELFF.

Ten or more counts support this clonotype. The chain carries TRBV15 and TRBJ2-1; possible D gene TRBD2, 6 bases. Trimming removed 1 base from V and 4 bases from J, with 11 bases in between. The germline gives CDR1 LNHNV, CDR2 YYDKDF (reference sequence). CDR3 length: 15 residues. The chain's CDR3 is CATSRGGALYNEQFF. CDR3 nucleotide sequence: TGTGCCACCAGCAGAGGCGGGGCGCTTTACAATGAGCAGTTCTTC.

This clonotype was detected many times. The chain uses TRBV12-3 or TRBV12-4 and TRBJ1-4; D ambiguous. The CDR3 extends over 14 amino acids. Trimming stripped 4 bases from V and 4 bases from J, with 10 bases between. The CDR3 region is CASSSGLGNEKLFF. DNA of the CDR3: TGTGCCAGCAGTTCCGGACTTGGTAATGAAAAACTGTTTTTT.

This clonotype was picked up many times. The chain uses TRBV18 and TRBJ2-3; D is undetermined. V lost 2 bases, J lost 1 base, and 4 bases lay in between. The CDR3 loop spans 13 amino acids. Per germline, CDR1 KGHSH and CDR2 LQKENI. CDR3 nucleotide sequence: TGTGCCAGCTCACCATACGGCACAGATACGCAGTATTTT. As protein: CASSPYGTDTQYF.

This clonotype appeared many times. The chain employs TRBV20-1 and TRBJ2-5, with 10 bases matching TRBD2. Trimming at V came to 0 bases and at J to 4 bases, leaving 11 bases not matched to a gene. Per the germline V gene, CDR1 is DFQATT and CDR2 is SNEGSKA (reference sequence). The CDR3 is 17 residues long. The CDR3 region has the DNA TGCAGTGCTAGAGACCCCGGGGCTAGCGGGAGTGGAGAGACCCAGTACTTC. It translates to CSARDPGASGSGETQYF.

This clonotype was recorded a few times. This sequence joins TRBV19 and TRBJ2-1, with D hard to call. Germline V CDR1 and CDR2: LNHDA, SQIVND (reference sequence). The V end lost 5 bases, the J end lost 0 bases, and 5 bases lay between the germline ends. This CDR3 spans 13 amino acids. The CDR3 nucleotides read TGTGCCAGTAGTCCTATCTCCTACAATGAGCAGTTCTTC. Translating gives CASSPISYNEQFF.

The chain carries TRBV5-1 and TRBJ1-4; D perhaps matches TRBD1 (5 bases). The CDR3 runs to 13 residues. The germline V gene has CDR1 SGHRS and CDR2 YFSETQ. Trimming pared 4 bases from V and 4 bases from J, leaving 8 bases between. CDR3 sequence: CASSKGLNEKLFF. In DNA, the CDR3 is TGCGCCAGCAGCAAGGGGCTTAATGAAAAACTGTTTTTT.

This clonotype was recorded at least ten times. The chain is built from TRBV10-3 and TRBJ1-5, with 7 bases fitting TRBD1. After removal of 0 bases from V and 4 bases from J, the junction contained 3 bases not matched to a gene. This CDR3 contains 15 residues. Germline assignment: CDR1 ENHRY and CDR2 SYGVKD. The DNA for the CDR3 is TGTGCCATCAGTGAGTCGGGACAGATTAATCAGCCCCAGCATTTT. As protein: CAISESGQINQPQHF.

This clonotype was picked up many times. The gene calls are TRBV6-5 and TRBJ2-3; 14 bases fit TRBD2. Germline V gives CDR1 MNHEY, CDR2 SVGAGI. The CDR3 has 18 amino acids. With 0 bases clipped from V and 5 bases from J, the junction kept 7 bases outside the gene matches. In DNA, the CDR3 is TGTGCCAGCAGTTACTCTACAACGACTAGCGGGAGGGGAGATACGCAGTATTTT. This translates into CASSYSTTTSGRGDTQYF.

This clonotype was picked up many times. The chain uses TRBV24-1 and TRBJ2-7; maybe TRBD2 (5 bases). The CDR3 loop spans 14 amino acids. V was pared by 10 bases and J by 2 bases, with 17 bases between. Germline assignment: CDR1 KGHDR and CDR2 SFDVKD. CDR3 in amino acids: CATGSVGAPYEQYF. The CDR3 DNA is TGTGCCACGGGGAGTGTGGGAGCCCCCTACGAGCAGTACTTC.

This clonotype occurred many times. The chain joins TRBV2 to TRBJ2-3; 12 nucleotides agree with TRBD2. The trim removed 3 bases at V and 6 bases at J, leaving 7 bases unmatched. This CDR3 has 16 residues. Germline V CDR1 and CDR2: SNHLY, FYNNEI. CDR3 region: CASSDRLAGAADTQYF. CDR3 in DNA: TGTGCCAGCAGTGATAGACTAGCGGGAGCCGCGGATACGCAGTATTTT.

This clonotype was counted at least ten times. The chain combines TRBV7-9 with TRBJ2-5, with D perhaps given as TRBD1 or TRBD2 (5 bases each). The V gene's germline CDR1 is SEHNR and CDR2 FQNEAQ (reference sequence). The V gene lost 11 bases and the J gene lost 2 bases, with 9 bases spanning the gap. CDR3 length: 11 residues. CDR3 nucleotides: TGTGCCGGGGGAGTTCAAGAGACCCAGTACTTC. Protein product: CAGGVQETQYF.

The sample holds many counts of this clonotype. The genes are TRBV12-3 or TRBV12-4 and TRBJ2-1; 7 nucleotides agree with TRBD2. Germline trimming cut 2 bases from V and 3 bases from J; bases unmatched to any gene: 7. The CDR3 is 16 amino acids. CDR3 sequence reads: CASSLRPAGYYNEQFF. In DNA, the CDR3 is TGTGCCAGCAGTTTACGCCCAGCGGGGTACTACAATGAGCAGTTCTTC.

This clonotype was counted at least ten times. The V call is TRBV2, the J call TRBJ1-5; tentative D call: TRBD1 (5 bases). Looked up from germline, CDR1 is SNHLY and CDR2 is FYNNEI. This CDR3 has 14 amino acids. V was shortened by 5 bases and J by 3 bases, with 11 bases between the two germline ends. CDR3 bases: TGTGCCAGCAGTCGTGGGGGGAACAATCAGCCCCAGCATTTT. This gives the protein CASSRGGNNQPQHF. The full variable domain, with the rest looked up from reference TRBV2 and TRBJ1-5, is EPEVTQTPSHQVTQMGQEVILRCVPISNHLYFYWYRQILGQKVEFLVSFYNNEISEKSEIFDDQFSVERPDGSNFTLKIRSTKLEDSAMYFCASSRGGNNQPQHFGDGTRLSIL.

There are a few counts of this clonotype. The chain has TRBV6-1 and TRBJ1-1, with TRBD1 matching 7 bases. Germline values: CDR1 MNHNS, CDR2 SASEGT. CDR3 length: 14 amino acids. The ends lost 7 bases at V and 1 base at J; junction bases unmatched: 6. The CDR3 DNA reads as TGTGCCAGCACCCGGGGACAGAGGAACACTGAAGCTTTCTTT. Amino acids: CASTRGQRNTEAFF.

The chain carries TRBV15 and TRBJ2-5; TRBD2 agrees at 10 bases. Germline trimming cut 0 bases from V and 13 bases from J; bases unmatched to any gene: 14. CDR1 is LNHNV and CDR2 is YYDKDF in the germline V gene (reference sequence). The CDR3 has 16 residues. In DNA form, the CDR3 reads TGTGCCACCAGCAGAGATGCCCCGGGACTAGCGAGACCACCGTACTTC. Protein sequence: CATSRDAPGLARPPYF.

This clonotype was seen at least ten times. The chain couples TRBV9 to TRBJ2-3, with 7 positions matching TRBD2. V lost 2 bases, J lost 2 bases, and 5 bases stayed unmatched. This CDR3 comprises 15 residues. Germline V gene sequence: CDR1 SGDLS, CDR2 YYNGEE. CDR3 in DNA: TGTGCCAGCAGCGTTGGCGGGAGTGTCACAGATACGCAGTATTTT. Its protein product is CASSVGGSVTDTQYF.

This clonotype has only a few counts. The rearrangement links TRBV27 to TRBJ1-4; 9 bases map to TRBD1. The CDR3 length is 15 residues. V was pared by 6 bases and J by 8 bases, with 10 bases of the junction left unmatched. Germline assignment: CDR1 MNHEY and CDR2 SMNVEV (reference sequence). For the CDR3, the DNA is TGTGCCAGCAGCCCCTCTGGGACAGGGATGGAAAAACTGTTTTTT. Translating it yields CASSPSGTGMEKLFF.

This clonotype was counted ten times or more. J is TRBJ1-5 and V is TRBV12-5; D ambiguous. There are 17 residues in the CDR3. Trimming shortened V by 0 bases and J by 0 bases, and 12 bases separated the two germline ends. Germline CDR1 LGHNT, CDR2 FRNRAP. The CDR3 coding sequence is TGTGCTAGTGGTTTGGTCATGAGCACGGTTAGCAATCAGCCCCAGCATTTT. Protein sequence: CASGLVMSTVSNQPQHF.

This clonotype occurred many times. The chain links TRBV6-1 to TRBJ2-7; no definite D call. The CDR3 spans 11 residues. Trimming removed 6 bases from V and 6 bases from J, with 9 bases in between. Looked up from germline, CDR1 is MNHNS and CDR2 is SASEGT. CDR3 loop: CASRNGLEQYF. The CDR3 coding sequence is TGTGCCAGCAGAAATGGGCTCGAGCAGTACTTC.

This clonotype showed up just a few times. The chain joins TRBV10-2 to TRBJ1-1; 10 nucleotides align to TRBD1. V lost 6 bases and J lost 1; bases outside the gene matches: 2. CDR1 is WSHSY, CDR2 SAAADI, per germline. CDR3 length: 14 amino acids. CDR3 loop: CASRDRGRNTEAFF. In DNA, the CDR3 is TGCGCCAGCAGGGACAGGGGGAGGAACACTGAAGCTTTCTTT.

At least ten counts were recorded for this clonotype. The CDR3 reads CASSGRTDGTDTQYF. The CDR3 DNA follows: TGTGCCAGCAGTGGGAGGACGGATGGGACAGATACGCAGTATTTT. The rearrangement uses TRBV25-1 and TRBJ2-3, with D possibly TRBD2 on 5 matching bases. CDR3 size: 15 residues. V lost 4 bases and J 3 bases, leaving 14 bases between the germline ends. Germline CDR1 is MGHDK and CDR2 is SYGVNS.